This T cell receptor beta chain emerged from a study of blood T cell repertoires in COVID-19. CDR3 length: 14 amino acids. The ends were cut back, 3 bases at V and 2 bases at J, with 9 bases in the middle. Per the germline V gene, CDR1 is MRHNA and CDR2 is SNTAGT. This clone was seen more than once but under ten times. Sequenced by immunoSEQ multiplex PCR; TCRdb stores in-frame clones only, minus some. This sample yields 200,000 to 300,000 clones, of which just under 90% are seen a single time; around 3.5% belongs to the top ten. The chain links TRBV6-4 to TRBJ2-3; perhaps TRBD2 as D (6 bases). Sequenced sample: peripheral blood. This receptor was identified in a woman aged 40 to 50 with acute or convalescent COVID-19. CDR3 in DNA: TGTGCCAGCAGTGAGGGGGGAGACACAGATACGCAGTATTTT. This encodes CASSEGGDTDTQYF.